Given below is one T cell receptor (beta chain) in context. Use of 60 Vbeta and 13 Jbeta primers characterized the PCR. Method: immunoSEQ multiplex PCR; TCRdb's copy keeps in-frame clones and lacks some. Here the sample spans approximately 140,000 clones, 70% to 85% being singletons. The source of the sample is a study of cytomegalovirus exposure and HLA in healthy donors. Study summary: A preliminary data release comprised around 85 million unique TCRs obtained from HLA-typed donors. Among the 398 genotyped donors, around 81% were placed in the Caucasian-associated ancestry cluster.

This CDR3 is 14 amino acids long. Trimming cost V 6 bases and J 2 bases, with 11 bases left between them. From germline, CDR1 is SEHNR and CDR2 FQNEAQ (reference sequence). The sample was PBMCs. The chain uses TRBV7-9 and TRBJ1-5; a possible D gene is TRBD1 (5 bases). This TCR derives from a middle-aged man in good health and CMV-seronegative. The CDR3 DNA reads TGTGCCAGCAGTCAGGGATTTGGCAATCAGCCCCAGCATTTT. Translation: CASSQGFGNQPQHF.